This T cell receptor beta chain was obtained from a study of OX40 agonist ivuxolimab in advanced cancers. CDR3 length equals 14 residues. Trimming took off 2 bases at V and 6 bases at J, with 12 bases between the two ends. Germline lookup yields CDR1 ENHRY and CDR2 SYGVKD. Sequencing used immunoSEQ multiplex PCR; TCRdb keeps in-frame clones, though not all of them. The sample holds around 100,000 clones, 93% seen once. This clonotype was obtained from an adult with an advanced solid tumor such as melanoma, head and neck, liver or kidney cancer. The chain couples TRBV10-3 to TRBJ2-3, with a weak D call TRBD2 (5 bases). The sample in question was CD4+ or CD8+ T cells sorted from blood, obtained in a trial of the OX40 agonist ivuxolimab. This CDR3 is CAISEKTPGDTQYF. The CDR3 coding sequence is TGTGCCATCAGTGAGAAAACCCCGGGGGATACGCAGTATTTT.